This T cell receptor (beta chain) came from a study of control samples from healthy donors and cancer patients. Germline CDR1 and CDR2: MNHEY and SVGEGT. The CDR3 totals 15 residues. Trimming took 1 base from V and 2 from J; bases not matched to a gene: 4. This clone was found once. Profiling relied on immunoSEQ multiplex PCR, and the TCRdb table lists in-frame clones only, not all of them. The data show about 51,000 clones, almost 90% seen once. The sample was PBMCs. This TCR derives from a man aged 45-65 years with head and neck cancer. V and J are TRBV6-2 or TRBV6-3 and TRBJ2-7, with TRBD2 identical over 8 bases. The CDR3 bases are TGTGCCAGCAGTTACTATGGCGGGGGGACCTACGAGCAGTACTTC. Its protein product is CASSYYGGGTYEQYF.